The rows below give T cell receptor beta chains drawn from one sample of a study of blood T cell repertoires in COVID-19. Assay: immunoSEQ multiplex PCR; the TCRdb copy retains only in-frame clones and omits some. The sample holds some 200,000 clones; approximately 78% are singletons and the top ten take about an eighth. The specimen sequenced was peripheral blood. The receptors were gathered from a woman between 40 and 55 years old with acute or convalescent COVID-19. Both conserved end residues are part of each CDR3. Each record gives: clone size, V gene, J gene, D gene, CDR3 DNA, CDR3 protein. The D gene is left open where the match is weak. A clone size is listed for some rows: how often the clone was seen (once, few, many), or a class if it is expanded.

clone size: NA; V gene: TRBV7-2; J gene: TRBJ1-5; D gene: NA; CDR3 DNA: TGTGCCAGCAGCTTAAAATCACAGGGCAATCAGCCCCAGCATTTT; CDR3 protein: CASSLKSQGNQPQHF
clone size: few; V gene: TRBV12-5; J gene: TRBJ2-7; D gene: TRBD2; CDR3 DNA: TGTGCTAGTGGTTCGAGCGGGGGTTACGAGCAGTACTTC; CDR3 protein: CASGSSGGYEQYF
clone size: NA; V gene: TRBV2; J gene: TRBJ1-2; D gene: TRBD1; CDR3 DNA: TGTGCCAGCAGGACGGACAGGGCTTCCGATGGCTACACCTTC; CDR3 protein: CASRTDRASDGYTF
clone size: NA; V gene: TRBV18; J gene: TRBJ2-1; D gene: TRBD2; CDR3 DNA: TGTGCCAGCTCAGAGACTAGCGGGTCCGAGCGGGAGCAGTTCTTC; CDR3 protein: CASSETSGSEREQFF
clone size: NA; V gene: TRBV11-1; J gene: TRBJ2-3; D gene: NA; CDR3 DNA: TGTGCCAGCAGCTTCAGACTGGCCGTGGATACGCAGTATTTT; CDR3 protein: CASSFRLAVDTQYF
clone size: NA; V gene: TRBV7-3; J gene: TRBJ2-3; D gene: TRBD2; CDR3 DNA: TGTGCCAGCAGCACCGCAGGCCCGCCGTACGAGCGGGGGGGAAGCACAGATACGCAGTATTTT; CDR3 protein: CASSTAGPPYERGGSTDTQYF
clone size: NA; V gene: TRBV30; J gene: TRBJ2-3; D gene: TRBD2; CDR3 DNA: TGTGCCTGGTCTCGGCGGCGGGGGGGCACAGATACGCAGTATTTT; CDR3 protein: CAWSRRRGGTDTQYF
clone size: NA; V gene: TRBV19; J gene: TRBJ2-7; D gene: NA; CDR3 DNA: TGTGCCAGTAGTATCGAGCGGAGCTCCTACGAGCAGTACTTC; CDR3 protein: CASSIERSSYEQYF
clone size: NA; V gene: TRBV27; J gene: TRBJ2-1; D gene: TRBD1; CDR3 DNA: TGTGCCAGCAGTTGGGACAGCTACAATGAGCAGTTCTTC; CDR3 protein: CASSWDSYNEQFF
clone size: few; V gene: TRBV29-1; J gene: TRBJ1-1; D gene: NA; CDR3 DNA: TGCAGCGTTGTCCGACTCACCAGGGGTAGTTCGACTGAAGCTTTCTTT; CDR3 protein: CSVVRLTRGSSTEAFF
clone size: NA; V gene: TRBV19; J gene: TRBJ2-2; D gene: TRBD2; CDR3 DNA: TGTGCCAGTAGTATTACGGGAGGTGTTTCCGGGGAGCTGTTTTTT; CDR3 protein: CASSITGGVSGELFF
clone size: NA; V gene: TRBV3-1/TRBV3-2; J gene: TRBJ2-7; D gene: TRBD2; CDR3 DNA: TGTGCCAGCAGCCTATATCCCTCGCGGGAGGGATCCGAGCAGTACTTC; CDR3 protein: CASSLYPSREGSEQYF
clone size: NA; V gene: TRBV5-1; J gene: TRBJ2-6; D gene: TRBD1; CDR3 DNA: TGCGCCAGCAGCTCTTTCGGGACAGGGGCCCTTTACTCTGGGGCCAACGTCCTGACTTTC; CDR3 protein: CASSSFGTGALYSGANVLTF
clone size: NA; V gene: TRBV2; J gene: TRBJ2-7; D gene: TRBD1; CDR3 DNA: TGTGCCAGCTGTGGACAGGGGTCCTACGAGCAGTACTTC; CDR3 protein: CASCGQGSYEQYF